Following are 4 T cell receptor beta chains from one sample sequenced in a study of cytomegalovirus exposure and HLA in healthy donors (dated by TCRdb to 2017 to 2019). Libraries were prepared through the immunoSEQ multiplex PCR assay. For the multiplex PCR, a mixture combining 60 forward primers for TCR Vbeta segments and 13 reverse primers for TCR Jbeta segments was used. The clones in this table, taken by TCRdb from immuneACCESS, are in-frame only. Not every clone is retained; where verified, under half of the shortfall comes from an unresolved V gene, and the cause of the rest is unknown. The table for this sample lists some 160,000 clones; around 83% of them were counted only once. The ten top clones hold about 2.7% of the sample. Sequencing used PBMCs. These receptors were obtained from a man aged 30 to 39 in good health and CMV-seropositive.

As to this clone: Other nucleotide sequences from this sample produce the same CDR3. The CDR3 sequence is CSVEARTYNEQFF. DNA of the CDR3: TGCAGCGTTGAAGCCAGGACCTACAATGAGCAGTTCTTC. The chain employs TRBV29-1 and TRBJ2-1; D remains unclear. The CDR3 is made up of 13 amino acids. Deletions cut 1 base from V and 2 bases from J, with 6 bases between. Germline assignment: CDR1 SQVTM and CDR2 ANQGSEA.

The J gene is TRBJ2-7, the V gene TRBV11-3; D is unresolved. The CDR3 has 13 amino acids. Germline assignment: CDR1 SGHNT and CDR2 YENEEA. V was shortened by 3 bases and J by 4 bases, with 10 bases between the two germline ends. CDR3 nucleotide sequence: TGTGCCAGCAGCTTGTTCGGTAATTACGAGCAGTACTTC. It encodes CASSLFGNYEQYF.

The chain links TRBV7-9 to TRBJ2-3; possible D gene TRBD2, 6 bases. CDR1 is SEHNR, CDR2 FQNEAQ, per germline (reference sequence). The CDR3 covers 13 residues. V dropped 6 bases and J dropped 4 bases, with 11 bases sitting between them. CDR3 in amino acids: CASRLGDSDTQYF. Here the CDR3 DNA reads TGTGCCAGCAGACTGGGGGACTCAGATACGCAGTATTTT.

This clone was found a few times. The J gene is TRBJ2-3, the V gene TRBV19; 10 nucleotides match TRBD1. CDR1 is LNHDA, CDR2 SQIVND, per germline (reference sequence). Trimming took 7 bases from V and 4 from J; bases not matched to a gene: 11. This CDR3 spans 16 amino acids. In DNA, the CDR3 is TGTGCCAGTACTGGCCCGGGACAGGGGAAATCAGATACGCAGTATTTT. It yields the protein CASTGPGQGKSDTQYF.